Listed here are 32 T cell receptor beta chains from one sample, sequenced in a study of blood T cell repertoires in COVID-19. TCRdb's copy holds only in-frame clones and misses some; the assay was immunoSEQ multiplex PCR. The top ten clones hold around 4.2% of a sample with 350,000 or so clones, 70% to 90% of them seen once. Specimen: PBMCs or T cells enriched from blood (not recorded which). These receptors came from a woman aged 35 to 49 with acute COVID-19.

V gene TRBV7-3 combines with J gene TRBJ2-3; TRBD2 is a possible D gene (6 bases). Between the trimmed V and J ends, which lost 2 bases and 0 bases, there was a span of 9 bases. The CDR3 sequence is 15 residues long. In germline, CDR1 is SGHTA, CDR2 FQGTGA. This chain's CDR3 is CASSLLGTSTDTQYF. The CDR3 DNA follows: TGTGCCAGCAGCTTATTAGGGACTAGCACAGATACGCAGTATTTT.

The chain carries TRBV7-2 and TRBJ1-1; weak D call: TRBD1 (5 bases). Trimming pared 3 bases from V and 6 bases from J, leaving 11 bases between. Germline V CDR1 and CDR2: SGHTA, FQGNSA. This CDR3 has 13 amino acids. CDR3 sequence reads: CASSLGGGPEAFF. CDR3 nucleotides: TGTGCCAGCAGCTTGGGGGGGGGACCTGAAGCTTTCTTT.

The J gene is TRBJ2-1, the V gene TRBV5-4; 10 positions match TRBD2. The CDR3 loop spans 14 amino acids. From germline, CDR1 is SGHNT and CDR2 YYREEE (reference sequence). J lost 6 bases, V lost 2 bases, and 2 bases had no gene match. The CDR3 reads CASSLAGGRNEQFF. CDR3 in DNA: TGTGCCAGCAGCTTAGCGGGGGGGCGCAATGAGCAGTTCTTC.

V gene TRBV7-9 combines with J gene TRBJ2-5, with D possibly matching TRBD1 (5 bases). The V gene lost 3 bases and the J gene lost 1 base, with 12 bases spanning the gap. Germline V CDR1 and CDR2: SEHNR, FQNEAQ (reference sequence). The CDR3 loop spans 15 amino acids. CDR3 in amino acids: CASSFRGALQETQYF. CDR3 bases: TGTGCCAGCAGCTTTCGTGGGGCCCTCCAAGAGACCCAGTACTTC.

This clone turned up a few times. The chain combines TRBV7-9 with TRBJ2-2; 8 bases fit TRBD2. Trimming removed 5 bases from V and 2 bases from J; junction bases left unmatched: 4. Germline CDR1 reads SEHNR; CDR2 reads FQNEAQ (reference sequence). The CDR3 runs to 15 residues. CDR3 loop: CASSLSGTNTGELFF. CDR3 DNA sequence: TGTGCCAGCAGCCTTAGCGGGACTAACACCGGGGAGCTGTTTTTT.

The V and J genes are TRBV7-6 and TRBJ2-7; D is uncertain. Looked up from germline, CDR1 is SGHVS and CDR2 is FNYEAQ. The ends were cut back, 1 base at V and 3 bases at J, with 16 bases in the middle. The CDR3 is made up of 16 amino acids. The CDR3 reads CASSLGSRRENYEQYF. In nucleotides, the CDR3 is TGTGCCAGCAGCTTAGGGTCGAGAAGAGAGAACTACGAGCAGTACTTC.

The chain links TRBV27 to TRBJ1-1; perhaps TRBD1 as D (5 bases). The CDR3 runs to 14 residues. V was pared by 2 bases and J by 7 bases, with 14 bases between. Germline assignment: CDR1 MNHEY and CDR2 SMNVEV (reference sequence). CDR3 coding DNA: TGTGCCAGCAGTTTAAATAGGGGATGGAATGAAGCTTTCTTT. It codes for CASSLNRGWNEAFF.

The chain uses TRBV2 and TRBJ1-5, with a tentative D call TRBD1 (5 bases). The length of the CDR3 is 15 residues. Per germline, CDR1 SNHLY and CDR2 FYNNEI. V was cut by 7 bases and J by 4 bases, with 17 bases left in between. CDR3 coding DNA: TGTGCCAGCACCTCGGGACTTTCAGGGAATCAGCCCCAGCATTTT. It codes for CASTSGLSGNQPQHF.

This clone was detected only once. The chain couples TRBV11-2 to TRBJ2-2; TRBD2 agrees at 9 bases. From germline, CDR1 is SGHAT and CDR2 FQNNGV. The CDR3 spans 16 residues. J was trimmed by 5 bases and V by 2 bases; bases with no gene match: 6. CDR3 nucleotide sequence: TGTGCCAGCAGCTTATCGTTTGCGGGAGGGACCGGGGAGCTGTTTTTT. Its translation: CASSLSFAGGTGELFF.

V gene TRBV9 combines with J gene TRBJ2-7, with TRBD1 as a possible D gene (6 bases). The CDR3 extends over 15 amino acids. Germline loops: CDR1 SGDLS, CDR2 YYNGEE. Trimming left V 0 bases short and J 5 bases short, with 15 bases between. CDR3 nucleotides: TGTGCCAGCAGCGTAGACGGGGACAACCCTGACGAGCAGTACTTC. As protein: CASSVDGDNPDEQYF. Supplemented by reference TRBV9 and TRBJ2-7, the full variable domain reads DSGVTQTPKHLITATGQRVTLRCSPRSGDLSVYWYQQSLDQGLQFLIQYYNGEERAKGNILERFSAQQFPDLHSELNLSSLELGDSALYFCASSVDGDNPDEQYFGPGTRLTVT.

J is TRBJ1-1 and V is TRBV4-2; no firm D call. The CDR3 loop spans 14 amino acids. Germline CDR1 and CDR2: LGHNA and YNFKEQ. The ends were cut back, 0 bases at V and 6 bases at J, with 11 bases in the middle. In nucleotides, the CDR3 is TGTGCCAGCAGCCAAGAGATCAGTCCCGCTGAAGCTTTCTTT. Amino acid sequence: CASSQEISPAEAFF.

The chain uses TRBV5-1 and TRBJ1-1; D is unclear. Germline loops: CDR1 SGHRS, CDR2 YFSETQ. The ends were cut back, 4 bases at V and 1 base at J, with 17 bases in the middle. The CDR3 is 16 amino acids. CDR3 in amino acids: CASSRDEARSNTEAFF. CDR3 nucleotide sequence: TGCGCCAGCAGCCGTGACGAGGCACGCTCGAACACTGAAGCTTTCTTT. Based on the CDR3 plus reference TRBV5-1 and TRBJ1-1, the full variable domain is KAGVTQTPRYLIKTRGQQVTLSCSPISGHRSVSWYQQTPGQGLQFLFEYFSETQRNKGNFPGRFSGRQFSNSRSEMNVSTLELGDSALYLCASSRDEARSNTEAFFGQGTRLTVV.

This clone was seen only once. The CDR3 spells CASSQDWAGEFGEQYF. The CDR3, as DNA: TGCGCCAGCAGCCAAGACTGGGCAGGGGAGTTTGGCGAGCAGTACTTC. The chain recombines TRBV4-3 with TRBJ2-7; a weak D match, TRBD1 (6 bases). Between the trimmed V and J ends, which lost 0 bases and 6 bases, there was a span of 18 bases. The CDR3 extends over 16 amino acids. Looked up from germline, CDR1 is LGHNA and CDR2 is YSLEER.

The chain uses TRBV5-1 and TRBJ2-5, with TRBD2 as a possible D gene (5 bases). V was shortened by 3 bases and J by 2 bases, with 11 bases between the two germline ends. The CDR3 spans 14 residues. Germline assignment: CDR1 SGHRS and CDR2 YFSETQ. The CDR3 bases are TGCGCCAGCAGCTCGGGAAACAGACAAGAGACCCAGTACTTC. Translated, it gives CASSSGNRQETQYF. The variable domain in full, completed from reference TRBV5-1 and TRBJ2-5, reads KAGVTQTPRYLIKTRGQQVTLSCSPISGHRSVSWYQQTPGQGLQFLFEYFSETQRNKGNFPGRFSGRQFSNSRSEMNVSTLELGDSALYLCASSSGNRQETQYFGPGTRLLVL.

This rearrangement joins TRBV19 to TRBJ2-7, with D maybe TRBD2 (6 bases). In germline, CDR1 is LNHDA, CDR2 SQIVND (reference sequence). The V and J ends lost 4 bases and 3 bases respectively, with 13 bases between them. The CDR3 has 14 amino acids. The CDR3 nucleotides read TGTGCCAGTAGTAGCATGGAGGGCTACTACGAGCAGTACTTC. Its translation: CASSSMEGYYEQYF.

This clone was observed a handful of times. The chain couples TRBV4-2 to TRBJ2-7, with D possibly matching TRBD1 (5 bases). Germline CDR1 reads LGHNA; CDR2 reads YNFKEQ. CDR3 length: 15 amino acids. V was cut by 0 bases and J by 2 bases, with 11 bases left in between. The chain's CDR3 is CASSQEGDGAYEQYF. The CDR3 DNA follows: TGTGCCAGCAGCCAAGAAGGGGATGGGGCCTACGAGCAGTACTTC.

As DNA, the CDR3 is TGTGCCAGCAGTTTGCTAAGGGGGACCCTAAGGGGAACTTTCCAGCATTTT. This gives the protein CASSLLRGTLRGTFQHF. The chain has TRBV6-2 or TRBV6-3 and TRBJ1-5; TRBD1 might be the D (6 bases). Germline V lookup: CDR1 MNHEY, CDR2 SVGEGT. The ends were cut back, 4 bases at V and 12 bases at J, with 28 bases in the middle. The CDR3 spans 17 residues.

The chain is built from TRBV10-3 and TRBJ2-7; 9 positions agree with TRBD2. This CDR3 spans 15 amino acids. V lost 6 bases, J lost 2 bases, and 8 bases stayed unmatched. Germline V gene data show CDR1 as ENHRY and CDR2 as SYGVKD. The CDR3 nucleotides are TGTGCCATCAGAGAAATAGCGGGAGAGGCCTACGAGCAGTACTTC. Its translation is CAIREIAGEAYEQYF.

The CDR3 coding sequence is TGTGCCAGTAGTAAGGGACAGGGGAACGGGATCAACCGGAACACTGAAGCTTTCTTT. Translated, it gives CASSKGQGNGINRNTEAFF. V usage is TRBV19 and J usage is TRBJ1-1, with 10 bases fitting TRBD1. This CDR3 region has 19 residues. The V gene end was trimmed by 4 bases and the J gene end by 1 base; junction bases not matched to a gene: 15. Germline-derived CDR1 and CDR2 are LNHDA and SQIVND (reference sequence).

This clone was picked up one time. The chain joins TRBV29-1 to TRBJ2-7; D remains ambiguous. V was shortened by 2 bases and J by 6 bases, with 14 bases between the two germline ends. The CDR3 covers 13 residues. Germline values: CDR1 SQVTM, CDR2 ANQGSEA. Here the CDR3 reads CSVEITRESEQYF. The CDR3 DNA reads TGCAGCGTTGAAATTACGCGCGAATCCGAGCAGTACTTC.

The rearrangement uses TRBV19 and TRBJ2-1; TRBD2 aligns across 9 bases. In germline, CDR1 is LNHDA, CDR2 SQIVND (reference sequence). CDR3 size: 17 residues. Trimming at V came to 1 base and at J to 0 bases, leaving 4 bases not matched to a gene. CDR3 protein: CASSIVAGDVSYNEQFF. DNA of the CDR3: TGTGCCAGTAGTATAGTAGCGGGGGATGTCTCCTACAATGAGCAGTTCTTC. Together with reference TRBV19 and TRBJ2-1, the CDR3 gives the full variable domain: DGGITQSPKYLFRKEGQNVTLSCEQNLNHDAMYWYRQDPGQGLRLIYYSQIVNDFQKGDIAEGYSVSREKKESFPLTVTSAQKNPTAFYLCASSIVAGDVSYNEQFFGPGTRLTVL.

This clone was counted a single time. The rearrangement uses TRBV6-1 and TRBJ2-7, with a weak D call TRBD1 (5 bases). The ends were cut back, 1 base at V and 3 bases at J, with 7 bases in the middle. Germline-derived CDR1 and CDR2 are MNHNS and SASEGT. This CDR3 is 13 amino acids long. The CDR3 coding sequence is TGTGCCAGCAGTGAAGGGGGCAACTACGAGCAGTACTTC. It codes for CASSEGGNYEQYF.

The rearrangement uses TRBV28 and TRBJ1-6; 9 nucleotides align to TRBD1. Per germline, CDR1 MDHEN and CDR2 SYDVKM. CDR3 size: 14 residues. V was clipped by 5 bases and J by 9 bases; unmatched bases: 5. The CDR3 protein is CASSTRQGGSPLHF. DNA for the CDR3: TGTGCCAGCAGTACCCGACAGGGGGGTTCACCCCTCCACTTT.

The chain has TRBV11-2 and TRBJ2-2, with 10 bases lining up with TRBD2. Germline values: CDR1 SGHAT, CDR2 FQNNGV. This CDR3 comprises 14 residues. The V gene end was trimmed by 7 bases and the J gene end by 5 bases; junction bases not matched to a gene: 4. CDR3 nucleotide sequence: TGTGCCAGCAAAGTAGCGGGGGGAACCGGGGAGCTGTTTTTT. Translation gives CASKVAGGTGELFF.

The gene calls are TRBV5-5 and TRBJ1-2, with D hard to call. Trimming removed 7 bases from V and 0 bases from J, with 4 bases in between. In germline, CDR1 is SGHKS, CDR2 YYEKEE (reference sequence). The CDR3 contains 11 residues. This CDR3 reads CASRANYGYTF. CDR3 DNA: TGTGCCAGCCGAGCTAACTATGGCTACACCTTC.

The chain has TRBV6-5 and TRBJ1-4, with D unclear. Germline V gene lookup returns CDR1 MNHEY and CDR2 SVGAGI. This CDR3 spans 13 amino acids. Trimming shortened V by 0 bases and J by 3 bases, and 2 bases separated the two germline ends. The DNA of the CDR3 is TGTGCCAGCAGTTACTCCGCTAATGAAAAACTGTTTTTT. It is translated as CASSYSANEKLFF.

The chain recombines TRBV7-2 with TRBJ2-2; D not resolved. The germline V and J ends were trimmed by 5 bases and 1 base, with 8 bases remaining between them. CDR1 and CDR2 from the germline V gene are SGHTA and FQGNSA. CDR3 size: 14 residues. In nucleotides, the CDR3 is TGTGCCAGCAGCCCCTCAGTGAACACCGGGGAGCTGTTTTTT. Protein: CASSPSVNTGELFF. Supplemented by reference TRBV7-2 and TRBJ2-2, the full variable domain reads GAGVSQSPSNKVTEKGKDVELRCDPISGHTALYWYRQSLGQGLEFLIYFQGNSAPDKSGLPSDRFSAERTGGSVSTLTIQRTQQEDSAVYLCASSPSVNTGELFFGEGSRLTVL.

Written as DNA, the CDR3 is TGTGCCAGCAGATACGGGCCAGGGGTAGGAGGCTACACCTTC. Its protein product is CASRYGPGVGGYTF. The rearrangement joins TRBV7-2 to TRBJ1-2; tentative D call: TRBD1 (6 bases). The CDR3 is made up of 14 amino acids. Trimming stripped 6 bases from V and 8 bases from J, with 19 bases between. Germline V lookup: CDR1 SGHTA, CDR2 FQGNSA.

V and J are TRBV27 and TRBJ1-6; 12 bases fit TRBD1. The trim removed 1 base at V and 3 bases at J, leaving 1 base unmatched. Germline V gives CDR1 MNHEY, CDR2 SMNVEV (reference sequence). The CDR3 loop spans 17 amino acids. The CDR3 nucleotides are TGTGCCAGCAGTTTATGGGACAGGGGGCTCTATAATTCACCCCTCCACTTT. This translates into CASSLWDRGLYNSPLHF.

This chain joins TRBV6-2 or TRBV6-3 and TRBJ1-4; D unclear. The V end lost 8 bases, the J end lost 12 bases, and 19 bases lay between the germline ends. From germline, CDR1 is MNHEY and CDR2 SVGEGT. The CDR3 length is 13 residues. This CDR3 reads CASGFVSRRELFF. For the CDR3, the DNA is TGTGCCAGCGGTTTTGTTTCTCGTCGTGAACTGTTTTTT.

The chain joins TRBV7-2 to TRBJ2-5; D is possibly TRBD1 (6 bases). Germline-derived CDR1 and CDR2 are SGHTA and FQGNSA. The CDR3 covers 15 residues. The V end lost 0 bases, the J end lost 4 bases, and 12 bases lay between the germline ends. CDR3 sequence (DNA): TGTGCCAGCAGCTTAGCGTACAGGGCACGAGAGACCCAGTACTTC. This encodes CASSLAYRARETQYF.

The chain employs TRBV9 and TRBJ2-7, with TRBD1 as a possible D gene (5 bases). Per germline, CDR1 SGDLS and CDR2 YYNGEE. The CDR3 has 14 amino acids. Trimming removed 3 bases at V and 0 bases at J, with 10 bases between. The CDR3 loop reads CASSASRVSYEQYF. CDR3 nucleotides: TGTGCCAGCAGCGCGAGCAGGGTCTCCTACGAGCAGTACTTC.